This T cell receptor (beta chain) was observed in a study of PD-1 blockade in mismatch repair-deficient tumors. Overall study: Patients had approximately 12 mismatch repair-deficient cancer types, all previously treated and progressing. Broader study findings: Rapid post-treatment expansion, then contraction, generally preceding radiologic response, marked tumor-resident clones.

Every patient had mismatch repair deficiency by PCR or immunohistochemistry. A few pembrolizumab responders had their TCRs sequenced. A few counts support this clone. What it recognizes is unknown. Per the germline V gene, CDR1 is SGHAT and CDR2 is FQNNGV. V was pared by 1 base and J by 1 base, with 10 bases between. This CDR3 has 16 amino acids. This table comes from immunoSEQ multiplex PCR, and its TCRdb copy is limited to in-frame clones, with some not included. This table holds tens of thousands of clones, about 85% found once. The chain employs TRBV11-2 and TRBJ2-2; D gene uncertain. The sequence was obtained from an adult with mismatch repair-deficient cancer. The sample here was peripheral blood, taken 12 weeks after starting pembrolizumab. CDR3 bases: TGTGCCAGCAGCTTAGTTTTCAGTGTGAACACCGGGGAGCTGTTTTTT. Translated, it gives CASSLVFSVNTGELFF.